This T cell receptor beta chain was documented in a study of blood T cell repertoires in COVID-19. Study-level background: Nucleic acid was either cDNA or gDNA, and it came from T cells, B-cell-depleted T cells, or PBMCs.

The method was immunoSEQ multiplex PCR; TCRdb's version includes in-frame clones alone and lacks a portion of them. Of roughly 180,000 clones in the sample, about 93% were seen once. This clone came up once. Patients from Seattle were sampled longitudinally, starting during active infection. The germline CDR1 and CDR2 sequences are SGDLS and YYNGEE. The CDR3 is 11 residues long. Trimming left V 5 bases short and J 6 bases short, with 7 bases between. The material sequenced was peripheral blood. J is TRBJ2-3 and V is TRBV9; D remains ambiguous. The TCR was taken from a young man with COVID-19, enrolled during active disease. This chain's CDR3 is CASSRVDTQYF. The DNA of the CDR3 is TGTGCCAGCAGTCGAGTGGATACGCAGTATTTT.